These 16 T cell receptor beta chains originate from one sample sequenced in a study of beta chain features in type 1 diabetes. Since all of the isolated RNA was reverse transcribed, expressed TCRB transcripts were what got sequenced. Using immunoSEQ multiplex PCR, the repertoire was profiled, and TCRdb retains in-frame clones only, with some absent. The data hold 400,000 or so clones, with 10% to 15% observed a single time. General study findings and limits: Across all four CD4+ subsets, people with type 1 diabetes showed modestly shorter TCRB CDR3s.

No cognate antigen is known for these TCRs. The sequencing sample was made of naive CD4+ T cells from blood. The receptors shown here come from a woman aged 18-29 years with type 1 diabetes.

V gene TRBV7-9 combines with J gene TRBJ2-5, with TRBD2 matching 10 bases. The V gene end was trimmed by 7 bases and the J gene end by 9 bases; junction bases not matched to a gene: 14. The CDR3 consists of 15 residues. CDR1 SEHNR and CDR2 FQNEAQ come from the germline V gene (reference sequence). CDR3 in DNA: TGTGCCAGCACCGACATCGCTAGCGGGGGTGGGGCCCAGTACTTC. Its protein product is CASTDIASGGGAQYF.

This chain's CDR3 is CSVGPQWNTEAFF. The CDR3 bases are TGCAGCGTTGGGCCGCAGTGGAACACTGAAGCTTTCTTT. V gene TRBV29-1 combines with J gene TRBJ1-1; D remains unclear. The CDR3 is 13 amino acids. Trimming took off 4 bases at V and 1 base at J, with 10 bases between the two ends. Germline values: CDR1 SQVTM, CDR2 ANQGSEA.

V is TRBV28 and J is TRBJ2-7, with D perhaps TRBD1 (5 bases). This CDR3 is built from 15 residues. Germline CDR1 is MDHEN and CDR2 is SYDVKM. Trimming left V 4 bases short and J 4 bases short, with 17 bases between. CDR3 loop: CASSSEQGIVYEQYF. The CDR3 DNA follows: TGTGCCAGCAGTTCCGAGCAGGGAATAGTTTACGAGCAGTACTTC.

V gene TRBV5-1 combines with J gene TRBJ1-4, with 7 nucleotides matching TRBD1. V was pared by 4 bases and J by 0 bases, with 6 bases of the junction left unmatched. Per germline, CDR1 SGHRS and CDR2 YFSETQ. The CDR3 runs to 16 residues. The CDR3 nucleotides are TGCGCCAGCAGCATCGGGACAGCTGCAACTAATGAAAAACTGTTTTTT. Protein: CASSIGTAATNEKLFF.

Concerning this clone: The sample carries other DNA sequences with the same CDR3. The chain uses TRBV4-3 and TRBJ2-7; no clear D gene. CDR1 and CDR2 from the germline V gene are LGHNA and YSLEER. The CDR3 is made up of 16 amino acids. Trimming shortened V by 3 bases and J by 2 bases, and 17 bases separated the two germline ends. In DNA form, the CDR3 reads TGCGCCAGCAGCCACCTTACCAGGCAAAGTACCTACGAGCAGTACTTC. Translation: CASSHLTRQSTYEQYF.

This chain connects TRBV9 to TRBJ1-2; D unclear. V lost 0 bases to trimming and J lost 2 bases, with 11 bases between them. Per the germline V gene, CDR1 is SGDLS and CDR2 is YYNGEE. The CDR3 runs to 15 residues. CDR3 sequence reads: CASSVGGDPNYGYTF. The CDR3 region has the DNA TGTGCCAGCAGCGTAGGAGGAGACCCGAACTATGGCTACACCTTC.

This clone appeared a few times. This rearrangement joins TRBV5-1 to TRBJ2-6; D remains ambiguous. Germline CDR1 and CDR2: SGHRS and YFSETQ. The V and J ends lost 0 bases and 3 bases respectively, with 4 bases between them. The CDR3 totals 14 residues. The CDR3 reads CASSLAVGANVLTF. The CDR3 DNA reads TGCGCCAGCAGCTTGGCCGTTGGGGCCAACGTCCTGACTTTC.

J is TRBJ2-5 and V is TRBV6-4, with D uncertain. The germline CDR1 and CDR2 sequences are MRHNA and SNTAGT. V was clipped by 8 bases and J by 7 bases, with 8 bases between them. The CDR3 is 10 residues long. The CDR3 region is CASHTGTQYF. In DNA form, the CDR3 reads TGTGCCAGCCACACGGGGACCCAGTACTTC.

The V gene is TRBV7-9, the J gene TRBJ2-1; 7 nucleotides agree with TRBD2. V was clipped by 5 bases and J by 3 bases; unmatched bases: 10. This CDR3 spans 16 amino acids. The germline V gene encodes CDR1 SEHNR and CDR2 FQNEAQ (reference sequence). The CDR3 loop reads CASSPTAGEGYNEQFF. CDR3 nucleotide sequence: TGTGCCAGCAGCCCAACGGCGGGAGAAGGCTACAATGAGCAGTTCTTC. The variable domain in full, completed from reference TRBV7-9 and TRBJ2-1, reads DTGVSQNPRHKITKRGQNVTFRCDPISEHNRLYWYRQTLGQGPEFLTYFQNEAQLEKSRLLSDRFSAERPKGSFSTLEIQRTEQGDSAMYLCASSPTAGEGYNEQFFGPGTRLTVL.

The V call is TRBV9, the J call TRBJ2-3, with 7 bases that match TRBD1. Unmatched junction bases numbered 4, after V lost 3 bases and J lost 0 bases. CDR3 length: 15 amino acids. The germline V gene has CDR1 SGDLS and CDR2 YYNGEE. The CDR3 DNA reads TGTGCCAGCAGCGCGGTGACAGGGAGCACAGATACGCAGTATTTT. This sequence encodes CASSAVTGSTDTQYF.

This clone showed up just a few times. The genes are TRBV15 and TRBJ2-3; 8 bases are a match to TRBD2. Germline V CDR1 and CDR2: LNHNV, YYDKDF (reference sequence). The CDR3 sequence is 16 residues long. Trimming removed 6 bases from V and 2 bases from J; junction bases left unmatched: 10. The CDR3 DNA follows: TGTGCCACCAGAGAAAGCGGGAGAGGTTACACAGATACGCAGTATTTT. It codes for CATRESGRGYTDTQYF.

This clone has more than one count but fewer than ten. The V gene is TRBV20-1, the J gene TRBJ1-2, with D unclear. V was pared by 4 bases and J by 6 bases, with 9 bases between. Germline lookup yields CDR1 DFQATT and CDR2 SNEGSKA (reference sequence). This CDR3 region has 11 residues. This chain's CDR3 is CSATPIDGYTF. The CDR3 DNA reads TGCAGTGCTACCCCGATAGATGGCTACACCTTC.

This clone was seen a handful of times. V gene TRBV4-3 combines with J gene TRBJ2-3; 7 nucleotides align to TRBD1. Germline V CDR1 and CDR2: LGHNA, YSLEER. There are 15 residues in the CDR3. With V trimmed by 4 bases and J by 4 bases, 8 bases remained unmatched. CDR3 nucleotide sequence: TGCGCCAGCAGCCGAGACAGGGCCTACGCAGATACGCAGTATTTT. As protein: CASSRDRAYADTQYF.

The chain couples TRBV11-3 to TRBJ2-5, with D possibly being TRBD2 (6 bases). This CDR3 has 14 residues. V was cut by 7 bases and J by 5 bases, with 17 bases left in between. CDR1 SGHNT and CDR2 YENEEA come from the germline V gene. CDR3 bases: TGTGCCAGCAACCCACGGGAGTCTCGGGAGACCCAGTACTTC. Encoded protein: CASNPRESRETQYF.

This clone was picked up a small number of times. Here the CDR3 reads CASSQAGGNTQYF. In DNA form, the CDR3 reads TGTGCCAGCAGCCAAGCGGGAGGAAATACGCAGTATTTT. The chain joins TRBV14 to TRBJ2-3; 7 nucleotides agree with TRBD2. CDR1 and CDR2 from the germline V gene are SGHDN and FVKESK. Germline trimming cut 1 base from V and 7 bases from J; bases unmatched to any gene: 2. This CDR3 comprises 13 residues.

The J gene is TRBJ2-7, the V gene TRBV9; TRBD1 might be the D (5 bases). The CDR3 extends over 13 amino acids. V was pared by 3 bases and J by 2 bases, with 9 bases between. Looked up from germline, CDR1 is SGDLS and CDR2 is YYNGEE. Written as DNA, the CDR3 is TGTGCCAGCAGCGGAGCGACAGCCTACGAGCAGTACTTC. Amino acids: CASSGATAYEQYF.